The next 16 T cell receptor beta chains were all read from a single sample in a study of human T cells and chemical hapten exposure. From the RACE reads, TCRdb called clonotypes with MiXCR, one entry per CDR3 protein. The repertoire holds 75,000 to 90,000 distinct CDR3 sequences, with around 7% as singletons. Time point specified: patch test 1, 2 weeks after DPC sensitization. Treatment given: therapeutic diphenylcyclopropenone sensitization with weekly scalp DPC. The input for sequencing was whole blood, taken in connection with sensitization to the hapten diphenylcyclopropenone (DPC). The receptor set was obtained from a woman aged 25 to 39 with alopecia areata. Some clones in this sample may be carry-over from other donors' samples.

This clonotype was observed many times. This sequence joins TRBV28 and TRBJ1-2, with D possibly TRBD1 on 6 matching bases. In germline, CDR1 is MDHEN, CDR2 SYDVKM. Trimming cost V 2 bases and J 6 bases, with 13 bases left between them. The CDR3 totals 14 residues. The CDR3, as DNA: TGTGCCAGCAGTTTAGACAGGTATTCTAATGGCTACACCTTC. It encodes CASSLDRYSNGYTF.

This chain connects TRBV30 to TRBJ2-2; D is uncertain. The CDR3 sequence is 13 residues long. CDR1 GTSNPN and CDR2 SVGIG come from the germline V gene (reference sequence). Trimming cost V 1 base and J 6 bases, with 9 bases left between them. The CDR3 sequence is CAWSGIESGELFF. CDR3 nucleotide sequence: TGTGCCTGGAGTGGTATAGAGTCCGGGGAGCTGTTTTTT.

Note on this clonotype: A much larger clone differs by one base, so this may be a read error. CDR3 DNA sequence: TGTACCAGCAGTTTGTCGTCGTATCCACAGGGCGTAGATACGCAGTATTTT. Encoded protein: CTSSLSSYPQGVDTQYF. The chain joins TRBV27 to TRBJ2-3; D is possibly TRBD1 (6 bases). Germline CDR1 reads MNHEY; CDR2 reads SMNVEV (reference sequence). This CDR3 comprises 17 residues.

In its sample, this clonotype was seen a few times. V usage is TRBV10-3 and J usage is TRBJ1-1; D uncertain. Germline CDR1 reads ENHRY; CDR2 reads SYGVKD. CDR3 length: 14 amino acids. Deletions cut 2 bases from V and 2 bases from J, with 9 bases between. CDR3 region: CAISERPGNTEAFF. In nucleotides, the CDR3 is TGTGCCATCAGTGAGCGACCCGGTAACACTGAAGCTTTCTTT.

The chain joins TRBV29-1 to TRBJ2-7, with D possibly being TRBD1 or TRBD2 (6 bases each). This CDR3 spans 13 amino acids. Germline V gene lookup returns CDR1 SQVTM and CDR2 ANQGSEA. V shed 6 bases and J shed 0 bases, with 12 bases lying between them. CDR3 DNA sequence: TGCAGCGTCTCGGGGGACAACTCCTACGAGCAGTACTTC. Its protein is CSVSGDNSYEQYF.

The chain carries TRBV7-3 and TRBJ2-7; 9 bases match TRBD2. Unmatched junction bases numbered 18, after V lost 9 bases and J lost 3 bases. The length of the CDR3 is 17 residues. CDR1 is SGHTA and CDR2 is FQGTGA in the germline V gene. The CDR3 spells CASPRPSGDRPNYEQYF. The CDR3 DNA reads TGTGCCAGTCCCCGGCCTAGCGGGGATCGGCCCAACTACGAGCAGTACTTC.

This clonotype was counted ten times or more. For the CDR3, the DNA is TGCAGTGCTAGAGATCTAGGGACTAGCGGGGACAATGAGCAGTTCTTC. It translates to CSARDLGTSGDNEQFF. The J gene is TRBJ2-1, the V gene TRBV20-1, with 13 bases matching TRBD2. The CDR3 loop spans 16 amino acids. The V gene end was trimmed by 0 bases and the J gene end by 5 bases; junction bases not matched to a gene: 4. Germline values: CDR1 DFQATT, CDR2 SNEGSKA (reference sequence).

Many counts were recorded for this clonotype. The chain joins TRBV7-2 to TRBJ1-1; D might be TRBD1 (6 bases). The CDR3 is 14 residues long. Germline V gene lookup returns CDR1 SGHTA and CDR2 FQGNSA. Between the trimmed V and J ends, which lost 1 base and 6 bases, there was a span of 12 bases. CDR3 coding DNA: TGTGCCAGCAGCTTAGGGACGGCAGGGGCTGAAGCTTTCTTT. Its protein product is CASSLGTAGAEAFF. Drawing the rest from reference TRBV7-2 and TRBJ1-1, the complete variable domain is GAGVSQSPSNKVTEKGKDVELRCDPISGHTALYWYRQSLGQGLEFLIYFQGNSAPDKSGLPSDRFSAERTGGSVSTLTIQRTQQEDSAVYLCASSLGTAGAEAFFGQGTRLTVV.

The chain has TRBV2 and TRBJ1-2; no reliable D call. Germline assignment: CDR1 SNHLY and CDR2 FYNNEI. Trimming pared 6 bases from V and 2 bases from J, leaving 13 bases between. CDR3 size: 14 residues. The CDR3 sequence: CASSAPQKNYGYTF. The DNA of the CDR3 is TGTGCCAGCAGCGCCCCTCAAAAAAACTATGGCTACACCTTC.

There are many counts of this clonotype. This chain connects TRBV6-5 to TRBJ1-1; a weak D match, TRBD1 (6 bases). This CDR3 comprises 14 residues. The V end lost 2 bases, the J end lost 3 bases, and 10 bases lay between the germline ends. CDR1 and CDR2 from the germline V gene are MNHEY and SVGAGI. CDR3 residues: CASSYRGKHTEAFF. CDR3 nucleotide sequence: TGTGCCAGCAGTTACAGGGGGAAGCACACTGAAGCTTTCTTT.

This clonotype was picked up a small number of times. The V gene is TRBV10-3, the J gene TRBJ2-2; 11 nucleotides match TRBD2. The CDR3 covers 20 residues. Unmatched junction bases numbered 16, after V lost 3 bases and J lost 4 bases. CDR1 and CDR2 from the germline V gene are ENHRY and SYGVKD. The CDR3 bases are TGTGCCATCAGTGATAAACCGACTAGCGGGGCCGTGTTGGGCACCGGGGAGCTGTTTTTT. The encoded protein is CAISDKPTSGAVLGTGELFF.

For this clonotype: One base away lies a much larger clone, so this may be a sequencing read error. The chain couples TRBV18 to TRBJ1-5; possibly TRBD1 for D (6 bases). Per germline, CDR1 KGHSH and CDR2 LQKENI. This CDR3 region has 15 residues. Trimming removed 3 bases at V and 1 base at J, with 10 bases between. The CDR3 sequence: CASSPTGLSNQPQHF. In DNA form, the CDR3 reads TGTGCCAGCTCACCCACAGGGCTGAGCAATCAGCCCCAGCATTTT. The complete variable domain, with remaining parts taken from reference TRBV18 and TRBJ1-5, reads NAGVMQNPRHLVRRRGQEARLRCSPMKGHSHVYWYRQLPEEGLKFMVYLQKENIIDESGMPKERFSAEFPKEGPSILRIQQVVRGDSAAYFCASSPTGLSNQPQHFGDGTRLSIL.

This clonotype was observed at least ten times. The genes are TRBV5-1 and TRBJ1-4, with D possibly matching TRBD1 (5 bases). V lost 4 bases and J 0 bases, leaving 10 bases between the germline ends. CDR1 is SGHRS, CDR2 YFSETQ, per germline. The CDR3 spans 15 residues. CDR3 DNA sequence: TGCGCCAGCAGCGGAACAGGTGCAACTAATGAAAAACTGTTTTTT. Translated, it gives CASSGTGATNEKLFF.

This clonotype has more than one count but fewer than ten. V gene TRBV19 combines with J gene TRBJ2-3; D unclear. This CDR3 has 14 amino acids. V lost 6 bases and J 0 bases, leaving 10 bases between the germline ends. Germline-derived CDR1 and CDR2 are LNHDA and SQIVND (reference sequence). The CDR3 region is CASRVGLSTDTQYF. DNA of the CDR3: TGTGCCAGTAGGGTCGGCTTAAGCACAGATACGCAGTATTTT.

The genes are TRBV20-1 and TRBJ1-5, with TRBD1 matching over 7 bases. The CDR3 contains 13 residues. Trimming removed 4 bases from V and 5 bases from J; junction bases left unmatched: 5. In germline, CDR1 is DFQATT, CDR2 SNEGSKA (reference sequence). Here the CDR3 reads CSAKQGRDQPQHF. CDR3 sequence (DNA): TGCAGTGCTAAACAGGGGAGGGATCAGCCCCAGCATTTT.

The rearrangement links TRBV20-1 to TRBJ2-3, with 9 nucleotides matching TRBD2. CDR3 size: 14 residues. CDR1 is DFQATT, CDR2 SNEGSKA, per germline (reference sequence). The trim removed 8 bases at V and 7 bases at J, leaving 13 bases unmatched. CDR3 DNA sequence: TGCAGTCCGTCGGAGGCGGGGGGGCCGAATACGCAGTATTTT. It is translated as CSPSEAGGPNTQYF.